These 6 T cell receptor delta chains were sequenced from one sample in a study of γδ T cells in repeated Plasmodium falciparum infection. TCRdb re-called the multiplex PCR reads through CATT. This table has under 50,000 delta-chain clones, less than 2% appearing once. Flow sorting of PBMC yielded separate Vgamma9/Vdelta2+ and Vdelta2-negative gammadelta T cell populations for bulk repertoire analysis. Sequencing was carried out using gamma-delta T cells from blood. These receptors were taken from a pool of human donors (malaria-infected and uninfected, not separated).

This clone occurred many times. J is TRDJ1 and V is TRDV1, with 7 bases that match TRDD3. This CDR3 spans 19 amino acids. V gave up 2 bases and J gave up 2 bases; unmatched junction bases: 17. Germline V lookup: CDR1 TSWWSYY, CDR2 QGS. The chain's CDR3 is CALGEISYVGGLGTDKLIF. CDR3 nucleotide sequence: TGTGCTCTTGGGGAAATTTCTTACGTCGGGGGATTGGGAACCGATAAACTCATCTTT.

Note on this clone: A read error is the likely source, as a far larger clone sits one nucleotide away. Other DNA variants within this sample encode the same CDR3. V gene TRDV1 combines with J gene TRDJ1; possible D gene TRDD2, 6 bases. In the absence of a J gene in TCRdb, the DNA was matched to germline to assign it here. V lost 0 bases and J lost 0, with 32 bases in between. The CDR3 is 23 residues long. Germline V CDR1 and CDR2: TSWWSYY, QGS. CDR3 in amino acids: CALGELGFFLPRSRGRYTDKLIF. CDR3 sequence (DNA): TGTGCTCTTGGGGAACTAGGATTCTTCCTGCCCAGGTCCCGGGGACGATACACCGATAAACTCATCTTT.

This clone was recorded a few times. A far larger clone is just one base off, so this is likely a read error. The same CDR3 can be traced to other DNA sequences in this sample. The chain combines TRDV1 with TRDJ1, with 7 bases that match TRDD3. The J gene, not given by TCRdb, was assigned here from a germline match of the nucleotide sequence. The junction had 18 bases not matched to a gene; V was cut back by 1 base and J by 4 bases. Looked up from germline, CDR1 is TSWWSYY and CDR2 is QGS. This CDR3 comprises 19 residues. CDR3 loop: CALGEHKADWGARVDKLIF. CDR3 DNA: TGTGCTCTTGGGGAACATAAGGCGGACTGGGGTGCTCGAGTCGATAAACTCATCTTT.

The sample holds a few counts of this clone. A read error likely explains why the TCRdb protein, taken from a much larger clone, differs from this DNA's translation at residue 3; the protein shown is translated from the DNA. The V gene is TRDV2, the J gene TRDJ3, with D unclear. TCRdb records no J gene; here it was assigned by comparing the DNA to germline. CDR3 length equals 19 residues. Germline V gene data show CDR1 as GEAIGNYY and CDR2 as EKD. The CDR3 DNA reads TGTGCCTATGACGCCGTGCGGACTTTAAGCTCCTGGGACACCCGACAGATGTTTTTC. Translating it yields CAYDAVRTLSSWDTRQMFF.

Note on this clone: A far larger clone is only one base removed, so a read error is likely. This sample includes further DNA sequences coding for the same CDR3. This chain joins TRDV2 and TRDJ1; TRDD3 matches 8 bases. No J gene was available from TCRdb, and it was assigned here by a germline match of the DNA. After removal of 3 bases from V and 4 bases from J, the junction contained 12 bases not matched to a gene. Germline V gene sequence: CDR1 GEAIGNYY, CDR2 EKD. The CDR3 consists of 16 residues. The CDR3 loop is CACDSLYWGPFDKLIF. The CDR3, as DNA: TGTGCCTGTGACTCCTTGTACTGGGGGCCCTTCGATAAACTCATCTTT.

With regard to this clone: This may come from a read error, since a much larger clone is one base off. The same CDR3 arises from other DNA sequences in this sample as well. The V call is TRDV1, the J call TRDJ1; 7 nucleotides align to TRDD3. Germline V CDR1 and CDR2: TSWWSYY, QGS. The CDR3 totals 19 residues. Here the CDR3 reads CALGERKLIRLGVTDKLIF. The CDR3 DNA reads TGTGCTCTTGGGGAACGGAAGTTGATCCGCCTGGGGGTTACCGATAAGCTCATCTTT.